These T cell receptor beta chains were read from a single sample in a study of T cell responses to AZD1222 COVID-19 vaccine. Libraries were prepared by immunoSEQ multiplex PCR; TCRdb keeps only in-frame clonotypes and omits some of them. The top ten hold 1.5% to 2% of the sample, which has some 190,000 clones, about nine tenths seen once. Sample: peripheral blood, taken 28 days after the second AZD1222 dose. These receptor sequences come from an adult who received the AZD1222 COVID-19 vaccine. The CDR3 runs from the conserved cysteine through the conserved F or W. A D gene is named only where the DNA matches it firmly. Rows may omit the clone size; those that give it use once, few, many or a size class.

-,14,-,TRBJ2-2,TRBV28,CASSSVGRNGELFF,TGTGCCAGCAGTTCCGTGGGGAGGAACGGGGAGCTGTTTTTT
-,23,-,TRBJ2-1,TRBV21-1,CASSAPLRTGGSRGLAWGNEQFF,TGTGCCAGCAGCGCCCCCCTGAGGACAGGGGGCTCTCGAGGACTAGCGTGGGGGAATGAGCAGTTCTTC
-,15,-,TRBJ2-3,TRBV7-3,CASSLGWQGGDTQYF,TGTGCCAGCAGCTTAGGTTGGCAGGGGGGAGATACGCAGTATTTT
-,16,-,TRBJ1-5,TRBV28,CASSSILGGHNQPQHF,TGTGCCAGCAGTTCGATCCTCGGGGGACACAATCAGCCCCAGCATTTT
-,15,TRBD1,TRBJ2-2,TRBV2,CASSPGTGNTGELFF,TGTGCCAGCTCACCCGGGACAGGGAACACCGGGGAGCTGTTTTTT
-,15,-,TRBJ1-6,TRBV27,CASPTGGDPNSPLHF,TGTGCCAGCCCGACGGGCGGAGACCCCAATTCACCCCTCCACTTT
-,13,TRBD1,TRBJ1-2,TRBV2,CASSITGGGGYTF,TGTGCCAGCAGTATAACAGGGGGCGGTGGCTACACCTTC
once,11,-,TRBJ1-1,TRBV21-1,CASSNQKEAFF,TGTGCCAGCAGCAACCAGAAGGAAGCTTTCTTT
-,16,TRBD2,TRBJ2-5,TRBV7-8,CASSLGGRAIGETQYF,TGTGCCAGCAGCCTGGGCGGGAGGGCGATCGGGGAGACCCAGTACTTC
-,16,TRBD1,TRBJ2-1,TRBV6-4,CASSDSGTGDYNEQFF,TGTGCCAGCAGTGACTCAGGGACAGGAGATTACAATGAGCAGTTCTTC
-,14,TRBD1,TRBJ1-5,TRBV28,CASSPQGLVQPQHF,TGTGCCAGCAGTCCACAGGGGCTCGTTCAGCCCCAGCATTTT
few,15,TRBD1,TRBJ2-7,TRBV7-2,CASSSPGDRPYEQYF,TGTGCCAGCAGCTCCCCCGGGGACAGGCCCTACGAGCAGTACTTC
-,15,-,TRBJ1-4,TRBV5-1,CASSLGGISNEKLFF,TGCGCCAGCAGCTTGGGAGGGATTTCTAATGAAAAACTGTTTTTT
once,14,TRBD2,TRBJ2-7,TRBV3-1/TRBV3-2,CASSLGSGRSEQYF,TGTGCCAGCAGCCTCGGAAGCGGGAGGAGCGAGCAGTACTTC
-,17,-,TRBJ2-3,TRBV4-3,CASSQGSGIPSTDTQYF,TGCGCCAGCAGCCAAGGCTCCGGGATTCCTAGCACAGATACGCAGTATTTT
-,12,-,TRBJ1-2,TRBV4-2,CASSQKEYGYTF,TGTGCCAGCAGCCAAAAAGAGTATGGCTACACCTTC
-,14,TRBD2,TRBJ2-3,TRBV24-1,CATSGGGVVDTQYF,TGTGCCACTAGCGGGGGGGGAGTTGTAGATACGCAGTATTTT
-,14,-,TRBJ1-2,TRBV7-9,CASSLGGLTYGYTF,TGTGCCAGCAGCTTAGGGGGTTTAACCTATGGCTACACCTTC
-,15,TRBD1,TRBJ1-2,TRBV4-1,CASSQGETGRSGYTF,TGCGCCAGCAGCCAAGGCGAGACAGGGAGATCGGGCTACACCTTC
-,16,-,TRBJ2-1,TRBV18,CASSPLRQGLVNEQFF,TGTGCCAGCTCACCACTGCGGCAGGGGTTGGTCAATGAGCAGTTCTTC
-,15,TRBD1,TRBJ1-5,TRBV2,CASVRDSYSNQPQHF,TGTGCCAGCGTACGGGACAGCTATAGCAATCAGCCCCAGCATTTT
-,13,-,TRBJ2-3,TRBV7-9,CASSLWGGDTQYF,TGTGCCAGCTCCCTTTGGGGAGGAGATACGCAGTATTTT
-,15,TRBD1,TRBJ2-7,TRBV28,CASSLRGQGAIGQYF,TGTGCCAGCAGTTTAAGGGGGCAGGGGGCTATCGGGCAGTACTTC
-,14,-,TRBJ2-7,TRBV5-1,CASSWDSPRYEQYF,TGCGCCAGCAGCTGGGACTCACCTCGTTACGAGCAGTACTTC
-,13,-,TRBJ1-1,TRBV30,CAWSIQGARKAFF,TGTGCCTGGAGTATACAGGGTGCGCGGAAAGCTTTCTTT
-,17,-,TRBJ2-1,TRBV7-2,CASSPRDIRYSYNEQFF,TGTGCCAGCAGCCCCCGGGACATAAGGTACTCCTACAATGAGCAGTTCTTC
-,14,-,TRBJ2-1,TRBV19,CASSTRGTYNEQFF,TGTGCCAGTAGTACTCGCGGTACCTACAATGAGCAGTTCTTC
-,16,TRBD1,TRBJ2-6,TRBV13,CASSPRTGSGANVLTF,TGTGCCAGCAGCCCTAGGACAGGCTCCGGGGCCAACGTCCTGACTTTC